These 5 T cell receptor beta chains were all obtained from the same sample, sequenced in a study of tumor-infiltrating lymphocytes in primary liver carcinoma. A primer matching the constant region was used to make TCR beta cDNA from approximately 520 ng of total RNA. What produced the TCR beta libraries was three nested multiplex PCR rounds using slightly modified ARM-PCR. Rounds one and two of PCR, each of around 11 cycles, were primed with TRBV1-TRBV30 forward primers and a C-beta reverse primer. TCRdb redid the calling of the multiplex PCR reads with MiXCR, one entry per CDR3 protein. The table lists 100,000 or so distinct CDR3 sequences, 55% to 75% of them singletons. Unsorted bulk tissue (roughly 19-30 mg) underwent RNA and DNA co-extraction. Material for sequencing was liver tumor tissue from sampling region 5. Subset given: tumor region T5, tumor centre. Every receptor here comes from a woman in her sixties with primary liver carcinoma and hepatitis B virus infection.

The chain uses TRBV29-1 and TRBJ1-1, with a possible D match to TRBD1 (5 bases). V was shortened by 7 bases and J by 1 base, with 13 bases between the two germline ends. CDR1 is SQVTM, CDR2 ANQGSEA, per germline. The CDR3 is 13 amino acids. The chain's CDR3 is CSARRDRNTEAFF. CDR3 coding DNA: TGCAGCGCTCGGCGGGACCGGAACACTGAAGCTTTCTTT.

Comment on this clonotype: A read error may account for a junction end that differs from germline. The V gene is TRBV29-1, the J gene TRBJ2-1; the match to TRBD1 covers 8 bases. This CDR3 has 14 amino acids. Germline loops: CDR1 SQVTM, CDR2 ANQGSEA. CDR3: CIVRAGQVRSEQFF. The CDR3 DNA sequence: TGCATCGTTCGGGCGGGACAGGTTCGGAGTGAGCAGTTCTTC.

For this clonotype: The germline gene is not matched at one end of the junction; a read error may be the cause. V usage is TRBV11-2 and J usage is TRBJ2-3, with D uncertain. The CDR3 has 16 amino acids. The germline CDR1 and CDR2 sequences are SGHAT and FQNNGV. The CDR3 DNA reads as TGTGCCAGTAGCTTAGCCCGACTGGCGATCACAGATACGCAGTATTTT. Residues: CASSLARLAITDTQYF.

The sample holds one count of this clonotype. This could be a read error, since a much larger clone is one nucleotide away. The chain uses TRBV28 and TRBJ2-5; 11 bases line up with TRBD1. CDR3 length equals 12 residues. Germline V gene sequence: CDR1 MDHEN, CDR2 SYDVKM. In DNA, the CDR3 is TGTGCCAGCAGTTCGATGGACAGGGGGCAGCACTTC. Its translation: CASSSMDRGQHF.

J is TRBJ1-2 and V is TRBV11-2; a weak D match, TRBD1 (5 bases). V shed 0 bases and J shed 4 bases, with 18 bases lying between them. This CDR3 comprises 17 residues. The V gene's germline CDR1 is SGHAT and CDR2 FQNNGV. CDR3 sequence reads: CASSLDPIRALPYGYTF. As DNA, the CDR3 is TGTGCCAGCAGCTTAGATCCAATCAGGGCGTTGCCCTATGGCTACACCTTC.